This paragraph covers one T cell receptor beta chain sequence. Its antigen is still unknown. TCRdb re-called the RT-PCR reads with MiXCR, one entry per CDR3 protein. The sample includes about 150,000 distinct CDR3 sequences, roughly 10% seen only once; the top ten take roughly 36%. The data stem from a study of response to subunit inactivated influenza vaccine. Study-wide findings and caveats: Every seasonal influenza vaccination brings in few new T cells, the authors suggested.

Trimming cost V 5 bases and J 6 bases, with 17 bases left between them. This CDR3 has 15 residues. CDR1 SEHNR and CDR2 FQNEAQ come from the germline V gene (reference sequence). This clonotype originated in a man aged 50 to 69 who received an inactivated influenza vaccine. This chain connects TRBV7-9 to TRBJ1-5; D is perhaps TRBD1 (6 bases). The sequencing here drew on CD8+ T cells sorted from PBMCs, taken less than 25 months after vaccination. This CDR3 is CASSSRDSRGQPQHF. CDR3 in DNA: TGTGCCAGCAGCAGCCGGGACTCCAGGGGTCAGCCCCAGCATTTT. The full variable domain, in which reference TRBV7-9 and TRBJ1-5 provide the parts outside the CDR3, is DTGVSQNPRHKITKRGQNVTFRCDPISEHNRLYWYRQTLGQGPEFLTYFQNEAQLEKSRLLSDRFSAERPKGSFSTLEIQRTEQGDSAMYLCASSSRDSRGQPQHFGDGTRLSIL.